These 21 T cell receptor beta chains share one sample of origin, sequenced in a study of Ad26.COV2.S vaccination and SARS-CoV-2 variants. Sequencing was performed with immunoSEQ multiplex PCR; in TCRdb, only in-frame clones are kept and a portion is missing. The sample has around 250,000 clones; around 88% are singletons. As for treatment: some 20 received Ad26.COV2.S at low or high dose, single or two shots; five or six received placebo; per-sample allocation not given. Repertoires come from day 63 after the first vaccine or placebo injection. This specimen was peripheral blood, taken in a trial of Ad26.COV2.S vaccine versus placebo. All receptors come from a person aged 18-65 years who received the Ad26.COV2.S COVID-19 vaccine or a placebo.

This clone turned up a few times. The chain couples TRBV7-2 to TRBJ2-7; a weak D match, TRBD1 (6 bases). Germline V gene data show CDR1 as SGHTA and CDR2 as FQGNSA. Between the trimmed V and J ends, which lost 0 bases and 10 bases, there was a span of 13 bases. The CDR3 covers 13 residues. Here the CDR3 DNA reads TGTGCCAGCAGCTTAGCCGCAAAACAGGGACAGTACTTC. It translates to CASSLAAKQGQYF.

The chain carries TRBV19 and TRBJ1-3; D is possibly TRBD1 (5 bases). V lost 2 bases and J lost 0, with 14 bases in between. This CDR3 spans 17 amino acids. From germline, CDR1 is LNHDA and CDR2 SQIVND (reference sequence). The CDR3: CASSITLDTSSGNTIYF. CDR3 sequence (DNA): TGTGCCAGTAGTATAACCCTGGACACGAGCTCTGGAAACACCATATATTTT.

The chain recombines TRBV18 with TRBJ2-2; D gene uncertain. Trimming left V 3 bases short and J 6 bases short, with 5 bases between. In germline, CDR1 is KGHSH, CDR2 LQKENI. CDR3 length equals 12 residues. The CDR3 DNA sequence: TGTGCCAGCTCACCGATGTCCGGGGAGCTGTTTTTT. It is translated as CASSPMSGELFF.

The chain combines TRBV4-2 with TRBJ2-2; weak D call: TRBD2 (6 bases). The germline CDR1 and CDR2 sequences are LGHNA and YNFKEQ. V lost 0 bases to trimming and J lost 3 bases, with 14 bases between them. CDR3 size: 17 residues. CDR3 coding DNA: TGTGCCAGCAGCCAAGATAGGGACTTTACGGACACCGGGGAGCTGTTTTTT. This gives the protein CASSQDRDFTDTGELFF.

The chain recombines TRBV4-1 with TRBJ1-2; 9 nucleotides align to TRBD1. This CDR3 spans 16 amino acids. Germline V gene sequence: CDR1 MGHRA, CDR2 YSYEKL. V trimming: 5 bases; J trimming: 4 bases; junction bases outside the gene matches: 11. CDR3 loop: CASSKGRTGDFYGYTF. The CDR3 coding sequence is TGCGCCAGCAGCAAGGGACGGACAGGGGATTTCTATGGCTACACCTTC.

The chain has TRBV5-4 and TRBJ2-1; 7 bases match TRBD2. Germline CDR1 is SGHNT and CDR2 is YYREEE (reference sequence). The CDR3 extends over 15 amino acids. The junction had 4 bases not matched to a gene; V was cut back by 4 bases and J by 0 bases. In nucleotides, the CDR3 is TGTGCCAGCAGCCGGGAGGCCAGCTCCTACAATGAGCAGTTCTTC. It yields the protein CASSREASSYNEQFF.

This sequence joins TRBV6-6 and TRBJ1-1, with a possible D match to TRBD1 (6 bases). The CDR3 is 15 residues long. Trimming removed 5 bases from V and 4 bases from J, with 17 bases in between. Germline V CDR1 and CDR2: MNHNY, SVGAGI (reference sequence). DNA for the CDR3: TGTGCCAGCAGTCTTAAACAGGGTGGGGGCACTGAAGCTTTCTTT. This codes for CASSLKQGGGTEAFF.

There are a few counts of this clone. The chain has TRBV12-3 or TRBV12-4 and TRBJ1-5, with D unresolved. The length of the CDR3 is 12 residues. The V gene lost 5 bases and the J gene lost 3 bases, with 5 bases spanning the gap. CDR3 residues: CASSPPNQPQHF. CDR3 nucleotide sequence: TGTGCCAGCAGTCCGCCCAATCAGCCCCAGCATTTT.

The chain recombines TRBV30 with TRBJ1-1; a weak D match, TRBD1 (6 bases). Per the germline V gene, CDR1 is GTSNPN and CDR2 is SVGIG (reference sequence). With 2 bases removed from V and 2 bases from J, the gap between germline ends came to 12 bases. The CDR3 is 14 residues long. The CDR3 region is CAWSIGGLNTEAFF. As DNA, the CDR3 is TGTGCCTGGAGTATCGGGGGGCTTAACACTGAAGCTTTCTTT.

The rearrangement joins TRBV19 to TRBJ1-6; no clear D gene. The ends were cut back, 1 base at V and 5 bases at J, with 6 bases in the middle. Germline loops: CDR1 LNHDA, CDR2 SQIVND (reference sequence). The CDR3 runs 14 residues. CDR3 amino acids: CASSIARNNSPLHF. CDR3 DNA: TGTGCCAGTAGTATAGCCCGGAATAATTCACCCCTCCACTTT.

The chain combines TRBV10-3 with TRBJ2-7; D is uncertain. Trimming removed 3 bases from V and 0 bases from J, with 6 bases in between. Germline CDR1 ENHRY, CDR2 SYGVKD. The CDR3 has 13 amino acids. The CDR3 here is CAISDGFSYEQYF. The DNA for the CDR3 is TGTGCCATCAGTGACGGATTCTCCTACGAGCAGTACTTC.

V gene TRBV24-1 combines with J gene TRBJ2-2, with D tentatively TRBD1 or TRBD2 (5 bases each). The CDR3 is 20 amino acids. The germline V gene has CDR1 KGHDR and CDR2 SFDVKD. Trimming removed 3 bases from V and 3 bases from J, with 25 bases in between. CDR3 coding DNA: TGTGCCACCAGTGATCCTCGGAAGGACGGGCGGTGGGGGTACACCGGGGAGCTGTTTTTT. It specifies CATSDPRKDGRWGYTGELFF.

The chain is built from TRBV7-9 and TRBJ1-1; D unresolved. Germline V gives CDR1 SEHNR, CDR2 FQNEAQ (reference sequence). V dropped 7 bases and J dropped 0 bases, with 12 bases sitting between them. CDR3 length equals 14 residues. CDR3 coding DNA: TGTGCCAGCAACATCGATGGGCTGAACACTGAAGCTTTCTTT. Translation: CASNIDGLNTEAFF.

This clone was seen a single time. V and J are TRBV6-2 or TRBV6-3 and TRBJ1-5, with 9 bases identical to TRBD1. V lost 2 bases, J lost 7 bases, and 6 bases stayed unmatched. The germline gives CDR1 MNHEY, CDR2 SVGEGT. This CDR3 has 15 residues. CDR3 in amino acids: CASSYGDRGLQPQHF. CDR3 in DNA: TGTGCCAGCAGTTACGGCGACAGGGGGTTGCAGCCCCAGCATTTT.

The chain uses TRBV6-5 and TRBJ1-1, with D tentatively TRBD1 (5 bases). The CDR3 loop spans 15 amino acids. In germline, CDR1 is MNHEY, CDR2 SVGAGI. The V end was cut by 3 bases, the J end by 0 bases, with 11 bases between. The CDR3 sequence: CASSYSGTVNTEAFF. The CDR3, as DNA: TGTGCCAGCAGTTATTCCGGGACCGTGAACACTGAAGCTTTCTTT.

The rearrangement links TRBV18 to TRBJ1-4; possible D gene TRBD1, 5 bases. CDR3 length equals 15 residues. Trimming removed 2 bases at V and 5 bases at J, with 12 bases between. Germline CDR1 reads KGHSH; CDR2 reads LQKENI. The CDR3 bases are TGTGCCAGCTCACCAGGTGACAGCTCGAATGAAAAACTGTTTTTT. It translates to CASSPGDSSNEKLFF.

The chain couples TRBV21-1 to TRBJ2-7; the DNA was not compared with TRBD1, the D call given in the table. TRBV21-1 has pseudogene status. The CDR3 extends over 17 amino acids. CDR3 region: CASSKEKVRQGAPEQYV. The CDR3, as DNA: TGTGCCAGCAGCAAAGAGAAGGTACGACAGGGGGCGCCCGAGCAGTACGTC.

Only a few counts were recorded for this clone. CDR3 residues: CASSQVDILSYNEQFF. Written as DNA, the CDR3 is TGCGCCAGCAGCCAGGTGGACATCCTATCCTACAATGAGCAGTTCTTC. This chain joins TRBV4-1 and TRBJ2-1; TRBD1 might be the D (5 bases). Trimming removed 3 bases at V and 1 base at J, with 13 bases between. The CDR3 contains 16 residues. Germline lookup yields CDR1 MGHRA and CDR2 YSYEKL.

This rearrangement joins TRBV6-2 or TRBV6-3 to TRBJ1-1; 8 bases fit TRBD1. The CDR3 has 15 amino acids. Germline V lookup: CDR1 MNHEY, CDR2 SVGEGT. V lost 1 base to trimming and J lost 1 base; unmatched junction nucleotides: 2. CDR3 loop: CASSYFGQGNTEAFF. For the CDR3, the DNA is TGTGCCAGCAGTTACTTCGGACAGGGGAACACTGAAGCTTTCTTT.

This chain links TRBV29-1 with TRBJ1-1; no reliable D call. CDR3 length: 14 residues. CDR1 is SQVTM and CDR2 is ANQGSEA in the germline V gene. V shed 3 bases and J shed 1 base, with 12 bases lying between them. The DNA for the CDR3 is TGCAGCGTTGATTGGGGAAAGGGGAACACTGAAGCTTTCTTT. It encodes CSVDWGKGNTEAFF. Combining the CDR3 with reference TRBV29-1 and TRBJ1-1 gives the whole variable domain SAVISQKPSRDICQRGTSLTIQCQVDSQVTMMFWYRQQPGQSLTLIATANQGSEATYESGFVIDKFPISRPNLTFSTLTVSNMSPEDSSIYLCSVDWGKGNTEAFFGQGTRLTVV.

This sequence joins TRBV15 and TRBJ2-5, with a weak D call TRBD2 (6 bases). This CDR3 has 14 residues. Germline-derived CDR1 and CDR2 are LNHNV and YYDKDF (reference sequence). V lost 0 bases and J 4 bases, leaving 9 bases between the germline ends. This chain's CDR3 is CATSRDLGGETQYF. CDR3 nucleotides: TGTGCCACCAGCAGAGATCTGGGAGGAGAGACCCAGTACTTC.